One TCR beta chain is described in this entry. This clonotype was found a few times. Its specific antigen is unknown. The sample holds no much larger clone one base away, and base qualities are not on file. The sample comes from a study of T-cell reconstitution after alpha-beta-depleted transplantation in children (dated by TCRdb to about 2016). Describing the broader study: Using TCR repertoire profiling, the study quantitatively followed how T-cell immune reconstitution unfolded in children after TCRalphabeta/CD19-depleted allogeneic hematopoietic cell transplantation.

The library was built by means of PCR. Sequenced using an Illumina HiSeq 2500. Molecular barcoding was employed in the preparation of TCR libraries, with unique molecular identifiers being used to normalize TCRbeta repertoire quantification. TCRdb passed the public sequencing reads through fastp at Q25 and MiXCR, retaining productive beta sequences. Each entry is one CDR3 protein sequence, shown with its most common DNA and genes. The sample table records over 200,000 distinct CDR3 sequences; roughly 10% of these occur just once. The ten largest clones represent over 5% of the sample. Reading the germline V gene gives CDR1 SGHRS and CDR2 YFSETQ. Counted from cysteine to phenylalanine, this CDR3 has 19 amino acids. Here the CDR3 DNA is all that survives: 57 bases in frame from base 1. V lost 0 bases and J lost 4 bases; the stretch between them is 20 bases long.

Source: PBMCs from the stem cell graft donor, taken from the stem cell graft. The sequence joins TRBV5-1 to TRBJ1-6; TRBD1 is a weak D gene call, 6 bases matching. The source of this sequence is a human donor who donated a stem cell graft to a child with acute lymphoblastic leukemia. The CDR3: CASSLAGEAFNRYNSPLHF. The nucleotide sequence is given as TGCGCCAGCAGCTTGGCAGGGGAGGCCTTCAATCGTTATAATTCACCCCTCCACTTT.